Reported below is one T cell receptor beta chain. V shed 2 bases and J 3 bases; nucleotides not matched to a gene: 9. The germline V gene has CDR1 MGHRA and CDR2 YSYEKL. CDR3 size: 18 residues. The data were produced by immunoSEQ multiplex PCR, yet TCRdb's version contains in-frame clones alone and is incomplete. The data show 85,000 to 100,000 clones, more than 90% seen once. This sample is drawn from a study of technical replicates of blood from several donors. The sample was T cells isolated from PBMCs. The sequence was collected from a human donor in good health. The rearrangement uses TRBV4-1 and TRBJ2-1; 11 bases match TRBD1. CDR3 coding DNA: TGCGCCAGCAGCCAACGTTCCGGGGGGACAGGGGGCTACAATGAGCAGTTCTTC. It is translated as CASSQRSGGTGGYNEQFF.